What follows is one TCR beta chain and its context. Antigen: not known. The sample is drawn from a study of OX40 agonist ivuxolimab in advanced cancers. Overall study context: In this trial design, patients received ivuxolimab intravenously at 0.01 to 10 mg/kg every 2 weeks. Study-level points and caveats: In CD8+ T cells, expanded clones were on average more numerous than in CD4+.

Clones were read by immunoSEQ multiplex PCR, and TCRdb kept only the in-frame ones, dropping some. Counted here are roughly 93,000 clones, about 91% occurring once; the ten biggest clones make up around 0.51%. The ends were cut back, 8 bases at V and 5 bases at J, with 15 bases in the middle. The CDR3 is made up of 13 amino acids. The germline V gene has CDR1 LNHDA and CDR2 SQIVND (reference sequence). The material was CD4+ or CD8+ T cells sorted from blood, obtained in a trial of the OX40 agonist ivuxolimab. This chain links TRBV19 with TRBJ1-1, with a weak D call TRBD1 (6 bases). This TCR was sampled from an adult with an advanced solid tumor such as melanoma, head and neck, liver or kidney cancer. Written as DNA, the CDR3 is TGTGCCAGTGGATCAGGGAGGGGGACTGAAGCTTTCTTT. Encoded protein: CASGSGRGTEAFF.